Following are 15 T cell receptor beta chains from one sample sequenced in a study of blood T cell repertoires in COVID-19. Assay used: immunoSEQ multiplex PCR; TCRdb lists only in-frame clones, some missing. The repertoire holds some 170,000 clones, with about 79% as singletons. Source material: PBMCs or T cells enriched from blood (not recorded which). These receptors all come from a man aged 50 to 60 who had recovered from COVID-19.

The chain employs TRBV3-1 (or the pseudogene TRBV3-2) and TRBJ2-5; TRBD2 matches at 11 bases. Germline V gives CDR1 LGHDT, CDR2 YNNKEL (reference sequence). The CDR3 runs 16 residues. V shed 1 base, J shed 4 bases, and the junction held 5 bases outside the gene matches. The CDR3 is CASSQASGGLGETQYF. The CDR3 DNA is TGTGCCAGCAGCCAAGCTAGCGGGGGGTTGGGAGAGACCCAGTACTTC.

This clone was seen a single time. The rearrangement joins TRBV7-2 to TRBJ2-1; TRBD2 matches at 10 bases. The germline V gene has CDR1 SGHTA and CDR2 FQGNSA. The V segment lost 7 bases and the J segment 7 bases; nucleotides outside the gene matches: 10. This CDR3 has 15 residues. CDR3 in amino acids: CASIPDLAGVNEQFF. CDR3 sequence (DNA): TGTGCCAGCATCCCCGACCTAGCGGGGGTTAATGAGCAGTTCTTC.

The chain is built from TRBV21-1 and TRBJ2-5; whether TRBD2, the table's D call, matches the DNA was not checked. TRBV21-1 is recorded as a pseudogene. The CDR3 extends over 14 amino acids. The DNA of the CDR3 is TGTGCCAGCAGCTGGGGGGGGTTTCAAGAGACCCAGTACTTC. Translation gives CASSWGGFQETQYF.

The rearrangement joins TRBV5-1 to TRBJ1-4; D perhaps matches TRBD1 (5 bases). V lost 5 bases and J 7 bases, leaving 15 bases between the germline ends. CDR1 SGHRS and CDR2 YFSETQ come from the germline V gene. CDR3 length equals 14 residues. The CDR3 DNA follows: TGCGCCAGCAGTGCCGGGACTTTTCCTGAAAAACTGTTTTTT. Its protein product is CASSAGTFPEKLFF.

This chain joins TRBV5-7 and TRBJ2-1; 8 bases match TRBD1. TRBV5-7 carries the ORF label, with uncertain function. This CDR3 is 17 amino acids long. V was pared by 3 bases and J by 4 bases, with 12 bases of the junction left unmatched. In DNA, the CDR3 is TGTGCCAGCAGCTCAAGGACAGGGCGGGCCAAGTACAATGAGCAGTTCTTC. Residues: CASSSRTGRAKYNEQFF.

V and J are TRBV7-2 and TRBJ2-2; 7 positions agree with TRBD1. CDR1 and CDR2 (germline): SGHTA, FQGNSA. The CDR3 contains 13 residues. The V segment lost 5 bases and the J segment 7 bases; nucleotides outside the gene matches: 4. CDR3 in amino acids: CASSAGQVGELFF. The CDR3 coding sequence is TGTGCCAGCAGCGCTGGACAGGTCGGGGAGCTGTTTTTT.

This clone was detected once. DNA for the CDR3: TGTGCCAGCAGTTCCATTTCCCCTAACTATGGCTACACCTTC. Protein sequence: CASSSISPNYGYTF. The V gene is TRBV28, the J gene TRBJ1-2; unclear D gene. The germline V gene has CDR1 MDHEN and CDR2 SYDVKM. This CDR3 is 14 amino acids long. The V end lost 4 bases, the J end lost 0 bases, and 9 bases lay between the germline ends.

The chain is built from TRBV2 and TRBJ1-1, with D unclear. CDR1 and CDR2 (germline): SNHLY, FYNNEI. The CDR3 is made up of 14 amino acids. V was trimmed by 8 bases and J by 5 bases, leaving 18 bases between them. CDR3 sequence: CASFAGSRITEAFF. DNA for the CDR3: TGTGCCAGCTTTGCAGGTTCCCGCATTACTGAAGCTTTCTTT.

The chain uses TRBV15 and TRBJ1-2, with D possibly matching TRBD1 (5 bases). CDR1 is LNHNV and CDR2 is YYDKDF in the germline V gene (reference sequence). This CDR3 is 13 amino acids long. The V end was cut by 1 base, the J end by 7 bases, with 10 bases between. DNA of the CDR3: TGTGCCACCAGCAGAGTGGAGGGGTCTGGCTACACCTTC. Translation: CATSRVEGSGYTF.

The CDR3 is CASSLDHRINTEAFF. The CDR3 DNA follows: TGTGCCAGCAGCTTAGACCACAGGATTAACACTGAAGCTTTCTTT. V is TRBV11-2 and J is TRBJ1-1; D may be TRBD1 (5 bases). V was trimmed by 0 bases and J by 2 bases, leaving 10 bases between them. Germline V CDR1 and CDR2: SGHAT, FQNNGV. CDR3 length: 15 residues.

The V gene is TRBV14, the J gene TRBJ1-1; perhaps TRBD1 as D (5 bases). This CDR3 has 14 residues. Trimming removed 2 bases at V and 3 bases at J, with 10 bases between. Germline values: CDR1 SGHDN, CDR2 FVKESK. The CDR3 here is CASSQLGGYTEAFF. CDR3 DNA sequence: TGTGCCAGCAGCCAACTGGGGGGATACACTGAAGCTTTCTTT.

This sequence joins TRBV5-1 and TRBJ2-3, with D possibly matching TRBD2 (6 bases). V gave up 0 bases and J gave up 0 bases, with 8 bases separating them. CDR1 and CDR2 from the germline V gene are SGHRS and YFSETQ. The CDR3 contains 15 residues. This CDR3 reads CASSLGGTSTDTQYF. The CDR3 DNA sequence: TGCGCCAGCAGCTTGGGAGGGACTAGCACAGATACGCAGTATTTT.

The V and J genes are TRBV12-5 and TRBJ2-3; 9 bases agree with TRBD1. Germline assignment: CDR1 LGHNT and CDR2 FRNRAP. V lost 0 bases, J lost 0 bases, and 7 bases stayed unmatched. The CDR3 loop spans 18 amino acids. In DNA, the CDR3 is TGTGCTAGTGGTTTGGTACTAGGGACAGGGACTAGCACAGATACGCAGTATTTT. Residues: CASGLVLGTGTSTDTQYF.

Details on this clone: Different DNA sequences within this sample yield the same CDR3. V gene TRBV14 combines with J gene TRBJ1-2; D gene ambiguous. Germline CDR1 and CDR2: SGHDN and FVKESK. V lost 0 bases to trimming and J lost 8 bases, with 7 bases between them. The CDR3 contains 12 residues. The CDR3 nucleotides read TGTGCCAGCAGCCAAGACCGGGTCGGCTACACCTTC. As protein: CASSQDRVGYTF. Using reference TRBV14 and TRBJ1-2 for the parts outside the CDR3, the full variable domain is EAGVTQFPSHSVIEKGQTVTLRCDPISGHDNLYWYRRVMGKEIKFLLHFVKESKQDESGMPNNRFLAERTGGTYSTLKVQPAELEDSGVYFCASSQDRVGYTFGSGTRLTVV.

The chain has TRBV27 and TRBJ1-1; D is ambiguous. Germline CDR1 is MNHEY and CDR2 is SMNVEV (reference sequence). V was clipped by 6 bases and J by 1 base, with 9 bases between them. This CDR3 contains 13 residues. The CDR3 reads CASSPMRNTEAFF. Here the CDR3 DNA reads TGTGCCAGCAGCCCAATGAGGAACACTGAAGCTTTCTTT.